This TCR beta chain is drawn from a study of blood T cell repertoires in COVID-19. Looking at the study overall: Italy, Spain and the United States were the sources of the convalescent and acute COVID-19 samples. The cDNA or gDNA used as material had been derived from T cells, B-cell-depleted T cells, or PBMCs.

In germline, CDR1 is KGHDR, CDR2 SFDVKD. CDR3 length: 13 residues. V lost 5 bases and J lost 7, with 13 bases in between. Per the original data handling: Amplified reference gene primers provided the basis for estimating nucleated cell counts. This table comes from immunoSEQ multiplex PCR, and its TCRdb copy is limited to in-frame clones, with some not included. V, J and clone size were drawn from that table, and D and trimming were deduced from the DNA. Seen here are 180,000 or so clones, around 87% observed once, and the top ten hold 7%. The genes are TRBV24-1 and TRBJ1-2, with D hard to call. Material: peripheral blood. The TCR was taken from a woman aged 80 or older in a cohort sampled during active or convalescent COVID-19. DNA for the CDR3: TGTGCCACCAGTGCGAGAACAGCCTCTGGCTACACCTTC. Its protein is CATSARTASGYTF.